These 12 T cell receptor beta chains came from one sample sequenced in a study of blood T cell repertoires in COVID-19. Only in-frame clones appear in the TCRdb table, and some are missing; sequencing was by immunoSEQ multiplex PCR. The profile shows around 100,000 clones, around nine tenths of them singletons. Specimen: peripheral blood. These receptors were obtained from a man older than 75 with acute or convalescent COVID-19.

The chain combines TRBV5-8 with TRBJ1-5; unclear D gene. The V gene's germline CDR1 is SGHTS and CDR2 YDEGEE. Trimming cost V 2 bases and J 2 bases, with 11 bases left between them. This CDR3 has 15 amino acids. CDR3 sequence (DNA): TGTGCCAGCAGCTTCCCACCTGGGCGCAATCAGCCCCAGCATTTT. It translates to CASSFPPGRNQPQHF. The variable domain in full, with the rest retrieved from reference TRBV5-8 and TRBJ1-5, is EAGVTQSPTHLIKTRGQQATLRCSPISGHTSVYWYQQALGLGLQFLLWYDEGEERNRGNFPPRFSGRQFPNYSSELNVNALELEDSALYLCASSFPPGRNQPQHFGDGTRLSIL.

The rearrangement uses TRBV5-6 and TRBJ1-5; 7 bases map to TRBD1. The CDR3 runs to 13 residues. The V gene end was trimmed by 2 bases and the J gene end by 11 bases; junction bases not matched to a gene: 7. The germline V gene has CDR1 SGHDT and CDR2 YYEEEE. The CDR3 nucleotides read TGTGCCAGCAGCTTTAGTGGGGACAGAACCCAGCATTTT. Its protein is CASSFSGDRTQHF.

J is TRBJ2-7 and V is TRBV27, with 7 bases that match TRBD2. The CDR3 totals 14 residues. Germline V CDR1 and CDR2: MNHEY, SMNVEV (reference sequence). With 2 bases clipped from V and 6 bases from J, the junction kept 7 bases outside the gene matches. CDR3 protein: CASSLVGTKVEQYF. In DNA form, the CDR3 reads TGTGCCAGCAGTTTAGTCGGGACTAAGGTCGAGCAGTACTTC.

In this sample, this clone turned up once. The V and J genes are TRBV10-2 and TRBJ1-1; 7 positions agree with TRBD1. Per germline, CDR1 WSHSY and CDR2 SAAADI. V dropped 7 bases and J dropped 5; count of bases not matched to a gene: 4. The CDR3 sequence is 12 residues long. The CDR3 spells CASKAGGTEAFF. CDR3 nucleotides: TGCGCCAGCAAGGCAGGGGGGACTGAAGCTTTCTTT.

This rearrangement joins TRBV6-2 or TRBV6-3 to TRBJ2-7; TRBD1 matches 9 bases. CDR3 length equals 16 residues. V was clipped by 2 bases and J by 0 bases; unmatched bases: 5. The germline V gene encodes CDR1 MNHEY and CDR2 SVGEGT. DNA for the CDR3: TGTGCCAGCAGTTACCGCCGGGGACAGGGCTCCTACGAGCAGTACTTC. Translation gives CASSYRRGQGSYEQYF.

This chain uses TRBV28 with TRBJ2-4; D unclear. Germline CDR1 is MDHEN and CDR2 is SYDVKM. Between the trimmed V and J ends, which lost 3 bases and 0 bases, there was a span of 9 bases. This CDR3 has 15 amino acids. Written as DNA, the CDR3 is TGTGCCAGCAGTTTCCATACGGGAGCCAAAAACATTCAGTACTTC. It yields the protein CASSFHTGAKNIQYF.

The CDR3 sequence: CASSGAGGQETQYF. Here the CDR3 DNA reads TGCGCCAGCAGCGGGGCGGGAGGTCAAGAGACCCAGTACTTC. This chain joins TRBV5-1 and TRBJ2-5, with 8 bases matching TRBD2. V shed 4 bases and J 2 bases; nucleotides not matched to a gene: 4. The CDR3 loop spans 14 amino acids. The germline CDR1 and CDR2 sequences are SGHRS and YFSETQ.

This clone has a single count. CDR3 region: CASSHWTGGLAFF. Here the CDR3 DNA reads TGTGCCAGCAGCCATTGGACAGGGGGTTTGGCTTTCTTT. The chain recombines TRBV14 with TRBJ1-1; 10 bases line up with TRBD1. CDR1 is SGHDN and CDR2 is FVKESK in the germline V gene. This CDR3 is built from 13 residues. The junction had 6 bases not matched to a gene; V was cut back by 3 bases and J by 11 bases.

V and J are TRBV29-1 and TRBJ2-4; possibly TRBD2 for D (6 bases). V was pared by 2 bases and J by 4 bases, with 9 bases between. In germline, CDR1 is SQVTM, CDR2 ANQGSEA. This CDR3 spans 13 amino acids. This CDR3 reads CSVERDSKNIQYF. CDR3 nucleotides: TGCAGCGTTGAACGGGACTCGAAAAACATTCAGTACTTC. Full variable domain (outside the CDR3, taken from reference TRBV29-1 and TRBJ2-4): SAVISQKPSRDICQRGTSLTIQCQVDSQVTMMFWYRQQPGQSLTLIATANQGSEATYESGFVIDKFPISRPNLTFSTLTVSNMSPEDSSIYLCSVERDSKNIQYFGAGTRLSVL.

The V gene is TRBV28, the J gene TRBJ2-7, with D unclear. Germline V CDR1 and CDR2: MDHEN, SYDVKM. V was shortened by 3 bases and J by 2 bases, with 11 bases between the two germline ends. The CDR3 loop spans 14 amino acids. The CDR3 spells CASSLSSSPYEQYF. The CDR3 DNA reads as TGTGCCAGCAGTTTGAGTAGCAGTCCCTACGAGCAGTACTTC. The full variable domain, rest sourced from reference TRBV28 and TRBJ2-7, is DVKVTQSSRYLVKRTGEKVFLECVQDMDHENMFWYRQDPGLGLRLIYFSYDVKMKEKGDIPEGYSVSREKKERFSLILESASTNQTSMYLCASSLSSSPYEQYFGPGTRLTVT.

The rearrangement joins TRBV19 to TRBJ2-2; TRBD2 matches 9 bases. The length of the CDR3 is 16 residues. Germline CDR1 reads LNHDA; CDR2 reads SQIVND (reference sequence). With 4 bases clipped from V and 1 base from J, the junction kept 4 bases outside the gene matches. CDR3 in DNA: TGTGCCAGTAGTAAGAGGACTAGCGAGAACACCGGGGAGCTGTTTTTT. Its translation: CASSKRTSENTGELFF.

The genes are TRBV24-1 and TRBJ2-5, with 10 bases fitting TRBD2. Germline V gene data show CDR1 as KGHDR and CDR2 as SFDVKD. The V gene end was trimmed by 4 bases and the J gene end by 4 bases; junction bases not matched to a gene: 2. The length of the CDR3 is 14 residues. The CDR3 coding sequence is TGTGCCACCAGTGACCCTAGCGGGAGAGAGACCCAGTACTTC. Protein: CATSDPSGRETQYF.